A selection of T cell receptor beta chains follows, all from one sample in a study of beta chain features in type 1 diabetes. The table came from immunoSEQ multiplex PCR; TCRdb's copy has only in-frame clones and leaves some out. The sample lists around 710,000 clones; 9.5% to 15% were seen once. The sample comprised naive CD4+ T cells from blood. The source of these receptors is a man younger than 45 with type 1 diabetes. CDR3s include the opening cysteine and the closing phenylalanine or tryptophan. A D gene is named only where the DNA matches it firmly. Expanded clones get a size class; other rows say once, few or many, or leave the size out.

v_gene,abundance,len,j_gene,d_gene,CDR3aa,CDR3nt
TRBV14,few,16,TRBJ2-3,NA,CASSQGRGFSTDTQYF,TGTGCCAGCAGCCAAGGGCGGGGATTCAGCACAGATACGCAGTATTTT
TRBV10-3,few,13,TRBJ2-7,NA,CAISVGQLYEQYF,TGTGCCATCAGTGTGGGTCAGTTGTACGAGCAGTACTTC
TRBV7-2,few,14,TRBJ2-7,NA,CASSPPGGQAEQYF,TGTGCCAGCAGCCCACCGGGGGGACAGGCCGAGCAGTACTTC
TRBV9,NA,18,TRBJ2-2,NA,CASSVALGPPGNTGELFF,TGTGCCAGCAGCGTAGCGTTGGGGCCTCCAGGGAACACCGGGGAGCTGTTTTTT
TRBV7-9,NA,13,TRBJ2-3,NA,CASRQSGTDTQYF,TGTGCCAGCCGACAGAGTGGCACAGATACGCAGTATTTT
TRBV7-9,NA,13,TRBJ2-7,NA,CASSLVGTYEQYF,TGTGCCAGCAGCTTAGTAGGGACCTACGAGCAGTACTTC
TRBV2,NA,15,TRBJ2-6,NA,CASGRGSDGANVLTF,TGTGCCAGCGGGCGAGGGTCGGATGGGGCCAACGTCCTGACTTTC
TRBV7-3,few,17,TRBJ1-1,NA,CASSPSGVGVRNTEAFF,TGTGCCAGCAGCCCCTCGGGTGTCGGGGTTCGTAACACTGAAGCTTTCTTT
TRBV7-9,few,16,TRBJ2-7,NA,CASSLWGRVRTYEQYF,TGTGCCAGCAGCTTATGGGGCAGGGTGAGGACCTACGAGCAGTACTTC
TRBV4-3,few,13,TRBJ1-2,NA,CASSQHLNYGYTF,TGCGCCAGCAGCCAACATTTAAACTATGGCTACACCTTC
TRBV19,NA,14,TRBJ2-7,NA,CARICGRATYEQYF,TGTGCCAGGATCTGCGGCCGGGCTACCTACGAGCAGTACTTC
TRBV12-5,few,17,TRBJ2-7,TRBD1,CASGLIAGTGRRYEQYF,TGTGCTAGTGGTTTGATCGCCGGGACAGGGCGGAGGTACGAGCAGTACTTC
TRBV4-3,few,15,TRBJ2-1,NA,CASSQYSQGHNEQFF,TGCGCCAGCAGCCAATACTCACAGGGCCACAATGAGCAGTTCTTC
TRBV9,NA,14,TRBJ2-7,NA,CASSVGIQDYEQYF,TGTGCCAGCAGCGTAGGAATCCAGGACTACGAGCAGTACTTC
TRBV6-4,few,14,TRBJ1-2,TRBD1,CASSSDRGGGGYTF,TGTGCCAGCAGTTCCGACAGGGGTGGCGGTGGCTACACCTTC
TRBV9,few,13,TRBJ1-2,NA,CASSYYGANGYTF,TGTGCCAGCAGCTATTACGGGGCTAACGGCTACACCTTC
TRBV11-2,NA,14,TRBJ1-2,NA,CASSPAGGGYGYTF,TGTGCCAGCAGCCCTGCGGGGGGCGGGTATGGCTACACCTTC
TRBV30,NA,12,TRBJ1-2,NA,CAWSFVTPGYTF,TGTGCCTGGAGTTTCGTCACCCCTGGCTACACCTTC
TRBV5-8,few,16,TRBJ1-5,TRBD1,CASSPLRDSGNQPQHF,TGTGCCAGCAGCCCGCTAAGGGACAGCGGCAATCAGCCCCAGCATTTT
TRBV7-2,few,13,TRBJ2-1,NA,CASSRPTPNEQFF,TGTGCCAGCAGCCGACCTACTCCGAATGAGCAGTTCTTC
TRBV7-2,few,16,TRBJ1-4,NA,CASSPRDSGDNEKLFF,TGTGCCAGCAGCCCCAGGGATTCAGGGGACAACGAAAAACTGTTTTTT
TRBV4-1,few,17,TRBJ2-3,TRBD2,CASSQGAASGFPDTQYF,TGCGCCAGCAGCCAAGGGGCAGCTAGCGGATTTCCAGATACGCAGTATTTT
TRBV7-9,NA,13,TRBJ1-2,NA,CASSLDGNYGYTF,TGTGCCAGCAGCTTGGACGGAAACTATGGCTACACCTTC
TRBV10-3,NA,12,TRBJ1-1,NA,CATKGGNTEAFF,TGTGCCACCAAGGGGGGGAACACTGAAGCTTTCTTT
TRBV29-1,few,14,TRBJ2-1,NA,CSATGMTAYNEQFF,TGCAGCGCAACTGGGATGACAGCTTACAATGAGCAGTTCTTC
TRBV12-5,NA,13,TRBJ1-2,NA,CASARDANYGYTF,TGTGCTAGTGCCCGGGACGCGAACTATGGCTACACCTTC
TRBV9,NA,14,TRBJ1-1,TRBD1,CASNPGTGIAEAFF,TGTGCCAGCAACCCCGGGACAGGGATCGCTGAAGCTTTCTTT
TRBV25-1,NA,16,TRBJ1-6,NA,CASSESHSSYNSPLHF,TGTGCCAGCAGTGAGTCCCATAGCTCCTATAATTCACCCCTCCACTTT
TRBV27,few,15,TRBJ1-2,NA,CASSLSGTFNYGYTF,TGTGCCAGCAGTTTATCCGGGACATTTAACTATGGCTACACCTTC
TRBV14,NA,16,TRBJ1-6,TRBD1,CASSFQGVSGYSPLHF,TGTGCCAGCAGCTTTCAGGGGGTCTCGGGGTATTCACCCCTCCACTTT
TRBV9,NA,14,TRBJ2-1,NA,CASSRTNGRNEQFF,TGTGCCAGCAGTAGGACAAACGGCCGGAATGAGCAGTTCTTC
TRBV4-3,few,14,TRBJ1-1,NA,CASSQGWGDSEAFF,TGCGCCAGCAGCCAAGGATGGGGGGACTCTGAAGCTTTCTTT
TRBV30,NA,12,TRBJ2-3,NA,CAWSVTSDTQYF,TGTGCCTGGAGTGTAACCTCCGATACGCAGTATTTT
TRBV7-3,NA,15,TRBJ2-1,TRBD1,CASSLDRGPYNEQFF,TGTGCCAGCAGCTTGGACAGGGGGCCCTACAATGAGCAGTTCTTC
TRBV4-3,NA,13,TRBJ1-6,NA,CASSQVGDSPLHF,TGCGCCAGCAGCCAAGTCGGGGATTCACCCCTCCACTTT
TRBV9,NA,16,TRBJ2-3,NA,CASSVAGGRSADTQYF,TGTGCCAGCAGCGTAGCGGGGGGCAGAAGCGCAGATACGCAGTATTTT
TRBV9,few,17,TRBJ2-5,TRBD2,CASSVGWGTSGEETQYF,TGTGCCAGCAGCGTAGGATGGGGGACTAGCGGCGAAGAGACCCAGTACTTC
TRBV2,few,16,TRBJ2-6,TRBD1,CASRRTGGAGANVLTF,TGTGCCAGCAGAAGGACAGGGGGCGCTGGGGCCAACGTCCTGACTTTC
TRBV20-1,NA,11,TRBJ1-1,TRBD1,CSTTGASGAFF,TGCAGCACGACAGGGGCCTCAGGAGCTTTCTTT
TRBV21-1,few,17,TRBJ1-2,NA,CASSKAPPREANYGYTF,TGTGCCAGCAGCAAAGCACCACCGAGAGAGGCTAACTATGGCTACACCTTC
TRBV10-3,NA,16,TRBJ1-4,NA,CAISGIKGATNEKLFF,TGTGCCATCAGCGGTATCAAGGGTGCAACTAATGAAAAACTGTTTTTT
TRBV18,NA,14,TRBJ1-5,NA,CASSSRDGYQPQHF,TGTGCCAGCTCATCCCGGGACGGATATCAGCCCCAGCATTTT
TRBV19,NA,15,TRBJ2-7,TRBD2,CASSRPRGGDYEQYF,TGTGCCAGTAGTAGGCCCCGCGGGGGTGACTACGAGCAGTACTTC
TRBV6-1,NA,15,TRBJ1-4,TRBD1,CASRQPGQRNEKLFF,TGTGCCAGCAGACAACCGGGACAGCGGAATGAAAAACTGTTTTTT
TRBV6-4,NA,14,TRBJ2-2,NA,CASSERTDTGELFF,TGTGCCAGCAGTGAAAGGACAGACACCGGGGAGCTGTTTTTT
TRBV5-1,NA,15,TRBJ1-1,TRBD1,CASSLEGQGDTEAFF,TGCGCCAGCAGCTTGGAGGGACAGGGAGACACTGAAGCTTTCTTT
TRBV14,few,13,TRBJ2-5,NA,CASSLGLGETQYF,TGTGCCAGCAGCCTCGGACTTGGGGAGACCCAGTACTTC
TRBV9,few,13,TRBJ2-2,NA,CASSVLSTGELFF,TGTGCCAGCAGCGTGCTCTCCACCGGGGAGCTGTTTTTT
TRBV7-9,NA,14,TRBJ2-7,NA,CASGLSSAPYEQYF,TGTGCCAGCGGACTTTCTAGCGCTCCCTACGAGCAGTACTTC
TRBV4-3,NA,14,TRBJ1-2,NA,CASSQDRSNYGYTF,TGCGCCAGCAGCCAAGACAGATCTAACTATGGCTACACCTTC
TRBV6-6,NA,14,TRBJ1-1,TRBD1,CASAGTERFTEAFF,TGTGCCAGCGCCGGGACAGAAAGATTCACTGAAGCTTTCTTT
TRBV27,NA,12,TRBJ1-6,NA,CASSEDGLALHF,TGTGCCAGCAGTGAGGACGGCCTGGCCCTCCACTTT
TRBV19,few,15,TRBJ1-2,NA,CASSIDRGRNYGYTF,TGTGCCAGTAGTATAGACCGGGGTCGGAACTATGGCTACACCTTC
TRBV5-4,NA,15,TRBJ2-3,NA,CASSLGFGNTDTQYF,TGTGCCAGCAGCTTGGGTTTTGGCAACACAGATACGCAGTATTTT
TRBV19,few,15,TRBJ2-6,NA,CASSPQGSGANVLTF,TGTGCCAGTAGTCCACAGGGCTCTGGGGCCAACGTCCTGACTTTC
TRBV6-5,few,16,TRBJ1-1,TRBD1,CASSFIRQGAGTEAFF,TGTGCCAGCAGTTTCATACGACAGGGGGCAGGCACTGAAGCTTTCTTT
TRBV5-1,NA,16,TRBJ2-1,NA,CASSGGGQSSYNEQFF,TGCGCCAGCAGCGGAGGGGGGCAAAGCTCCTACAATGAGCAGTTCTTC
TRBV9,few,14,TRBJ1-1,NA,CASSPLDSNTEAFF,TGTGCCAGCAGCCCACTGGACAGCAACACTGAAGCTTTCTTT